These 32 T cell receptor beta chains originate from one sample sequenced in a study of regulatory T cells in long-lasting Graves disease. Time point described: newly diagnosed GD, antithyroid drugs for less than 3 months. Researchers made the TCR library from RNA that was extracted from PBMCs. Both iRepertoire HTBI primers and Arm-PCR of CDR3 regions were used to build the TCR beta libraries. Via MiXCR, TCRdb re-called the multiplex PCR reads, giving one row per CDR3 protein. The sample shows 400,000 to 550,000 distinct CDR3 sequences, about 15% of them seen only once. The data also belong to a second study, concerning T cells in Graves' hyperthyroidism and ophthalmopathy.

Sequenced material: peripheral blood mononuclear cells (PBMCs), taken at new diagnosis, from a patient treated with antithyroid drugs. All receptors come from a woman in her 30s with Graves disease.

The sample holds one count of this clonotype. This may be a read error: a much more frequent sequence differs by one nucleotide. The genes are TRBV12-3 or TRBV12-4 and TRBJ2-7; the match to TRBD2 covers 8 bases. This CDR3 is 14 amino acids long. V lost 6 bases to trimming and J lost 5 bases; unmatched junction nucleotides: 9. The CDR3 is CASSHYGRANEQYF. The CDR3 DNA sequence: TGTGCCAGCAGCCATTACGGGAGGGCCAACGAGCAGTACTTC.

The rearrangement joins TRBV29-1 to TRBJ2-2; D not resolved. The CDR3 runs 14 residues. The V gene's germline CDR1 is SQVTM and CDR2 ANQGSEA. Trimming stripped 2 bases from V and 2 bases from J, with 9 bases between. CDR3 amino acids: CSVEILGNTGELFF. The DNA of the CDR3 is TGCAGCGTTGAAATCTTGGGAAACACCGGGGAGCTGTTTTTT.

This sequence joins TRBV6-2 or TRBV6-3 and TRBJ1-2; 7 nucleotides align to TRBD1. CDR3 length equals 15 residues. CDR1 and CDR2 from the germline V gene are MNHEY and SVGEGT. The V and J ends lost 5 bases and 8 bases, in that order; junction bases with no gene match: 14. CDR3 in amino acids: CASSPTRTGDRGYTF. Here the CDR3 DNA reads TGTGCCAGCAGTCCCACTCGGACAGGCGATAGAGGCTACACCTTC.

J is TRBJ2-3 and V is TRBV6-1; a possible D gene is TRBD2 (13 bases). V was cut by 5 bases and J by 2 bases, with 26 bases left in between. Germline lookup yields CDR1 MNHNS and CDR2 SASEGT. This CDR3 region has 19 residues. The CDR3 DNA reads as TGTGCCAGCAGTCGTCGGGGACTAGCGGGACAGGGGGCCACAGATACGCAGTATTTT. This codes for CASSRRGLAGQGATDTQYF.

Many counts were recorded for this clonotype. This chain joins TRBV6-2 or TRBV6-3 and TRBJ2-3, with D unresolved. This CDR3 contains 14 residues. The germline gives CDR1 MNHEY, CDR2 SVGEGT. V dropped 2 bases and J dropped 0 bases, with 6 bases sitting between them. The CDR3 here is CASSYGSSTDTQYF. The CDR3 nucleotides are TGTGCCAGCAGTTACGGTTCTAGCACAGATACGCAGTATTTT.

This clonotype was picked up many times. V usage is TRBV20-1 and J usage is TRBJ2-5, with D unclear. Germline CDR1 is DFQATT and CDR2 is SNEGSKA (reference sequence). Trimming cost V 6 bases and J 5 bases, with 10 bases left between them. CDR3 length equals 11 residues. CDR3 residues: CSAQTGETQYF. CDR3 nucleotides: TGCAGTGCCCAGACGGGCGAGACCCAGTACTTC.

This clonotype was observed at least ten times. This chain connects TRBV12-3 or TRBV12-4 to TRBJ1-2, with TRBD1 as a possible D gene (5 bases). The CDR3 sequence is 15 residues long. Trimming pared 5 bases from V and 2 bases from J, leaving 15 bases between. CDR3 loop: CASSPSSRVNYGYTF. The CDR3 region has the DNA TGTGCCAGCAGTCCTTCCAGCAGGGTGAACTATGGCTACACCTTC.

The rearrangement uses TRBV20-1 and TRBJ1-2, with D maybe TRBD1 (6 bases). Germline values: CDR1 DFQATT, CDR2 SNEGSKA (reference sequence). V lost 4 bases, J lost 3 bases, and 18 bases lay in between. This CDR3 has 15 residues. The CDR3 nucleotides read TGCAGTGCTACTTCCTGGAGGGGGGGAGACTATGGCTACACCTTC. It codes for CSATSWRGGDYGYTF.

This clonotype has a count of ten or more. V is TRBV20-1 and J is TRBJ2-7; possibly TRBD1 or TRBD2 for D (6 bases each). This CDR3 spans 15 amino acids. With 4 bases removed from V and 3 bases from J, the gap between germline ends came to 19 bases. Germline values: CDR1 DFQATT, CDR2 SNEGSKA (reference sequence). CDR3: CSAILGGTGFYEQYF. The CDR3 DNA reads TGCAGTGCTATTCTCGGGGGAACAGGGTTCTACGAGCAGTACTTC.

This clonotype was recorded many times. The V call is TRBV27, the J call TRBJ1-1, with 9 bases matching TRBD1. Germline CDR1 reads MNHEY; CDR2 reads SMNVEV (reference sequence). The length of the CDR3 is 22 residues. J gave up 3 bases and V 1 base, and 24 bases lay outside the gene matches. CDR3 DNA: TGTGCCAGCAGTTTATATTCCGGACAGGGGAAGGTGGGGTTAACTTCGGACACTGAAGCTTTCTTT. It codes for CASSLYSGQGKVGLTSDTEAFF.

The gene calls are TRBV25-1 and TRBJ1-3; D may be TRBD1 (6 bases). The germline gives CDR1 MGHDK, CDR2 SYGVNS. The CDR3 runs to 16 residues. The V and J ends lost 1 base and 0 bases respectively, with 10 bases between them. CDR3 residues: CASSEFGGFSGNTIYF. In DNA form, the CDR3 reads TGTGCCAGCAGTGAATTCGGGGGCTTCTCTGGAAACACCATATATTTT.

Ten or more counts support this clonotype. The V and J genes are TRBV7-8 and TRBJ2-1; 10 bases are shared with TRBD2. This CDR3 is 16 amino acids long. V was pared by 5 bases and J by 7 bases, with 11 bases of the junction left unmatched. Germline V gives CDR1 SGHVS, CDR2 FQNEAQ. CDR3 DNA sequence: TGTGCCAGCAGCGCCCGTTCTAGCGGGAGAGGGAATGAGCAGTTCTTC. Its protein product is CASSARSSGRGNEQFF. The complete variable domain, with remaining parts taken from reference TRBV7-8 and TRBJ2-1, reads GAGVSQSPRYKVAKRGQDVALRCDPISGHVSLFWYQQALGQGPEFLTYFQNEAQLDKSGLPSDRFFAERPEGSVSTLKIQRTQQEDSAVYLCASSARSSGRGNEQFFGPGTRLTVL.

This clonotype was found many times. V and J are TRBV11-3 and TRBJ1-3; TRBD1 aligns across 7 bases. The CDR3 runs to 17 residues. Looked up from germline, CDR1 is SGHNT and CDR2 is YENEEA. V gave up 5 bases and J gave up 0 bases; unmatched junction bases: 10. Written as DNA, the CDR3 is TGTGCCAGCAGCCTCCGACAGGGAACCTTCTCTGGAAACACCATATATTTT. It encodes CASSLRQGTFSGNTIYF.

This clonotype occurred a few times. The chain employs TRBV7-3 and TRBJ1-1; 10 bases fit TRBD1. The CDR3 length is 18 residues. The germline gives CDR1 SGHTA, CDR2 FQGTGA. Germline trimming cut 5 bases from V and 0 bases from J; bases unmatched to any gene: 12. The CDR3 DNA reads TGTGCCAGCAGCCCGACCCCCGGACAGGGGGGTATGAACACTGAAGCTTTCTTT. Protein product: CASSPTPGQGGMNTEAFF.

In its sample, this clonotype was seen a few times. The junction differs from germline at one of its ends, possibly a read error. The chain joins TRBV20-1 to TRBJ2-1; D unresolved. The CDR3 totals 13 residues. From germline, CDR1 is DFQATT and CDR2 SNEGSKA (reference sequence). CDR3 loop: CSARDSSYSEQFF. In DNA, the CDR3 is TGCAGTGCTAGAGATAGCTCCTACAGTGAGCAGTTCTTC.

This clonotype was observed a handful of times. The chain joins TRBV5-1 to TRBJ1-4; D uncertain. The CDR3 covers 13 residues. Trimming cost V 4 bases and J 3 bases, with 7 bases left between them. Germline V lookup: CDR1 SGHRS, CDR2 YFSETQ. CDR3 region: CASSPGPNEKLFF. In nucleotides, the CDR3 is TGCGCCAGCAGCCCCGGGCCTAATGAAAAACTGTTTTTT.

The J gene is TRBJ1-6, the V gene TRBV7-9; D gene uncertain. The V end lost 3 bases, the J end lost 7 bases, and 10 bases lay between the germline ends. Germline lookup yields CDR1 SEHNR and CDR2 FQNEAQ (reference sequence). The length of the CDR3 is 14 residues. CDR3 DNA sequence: TGTGCCAGCAGCTTTGGTCAGCAAAATTCACCCCTCCACTTT. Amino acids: CASSFGQQNSPLHF.

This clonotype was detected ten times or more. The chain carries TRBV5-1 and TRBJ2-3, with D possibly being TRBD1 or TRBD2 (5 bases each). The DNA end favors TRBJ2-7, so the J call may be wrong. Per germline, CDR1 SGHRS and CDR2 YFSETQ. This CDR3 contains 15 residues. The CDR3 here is CASSLMGELDLEQYF. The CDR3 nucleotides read TGCGCCAGCAGCTTGATGGGGGAGCTGGACCTCGAGCAGTACTTC.

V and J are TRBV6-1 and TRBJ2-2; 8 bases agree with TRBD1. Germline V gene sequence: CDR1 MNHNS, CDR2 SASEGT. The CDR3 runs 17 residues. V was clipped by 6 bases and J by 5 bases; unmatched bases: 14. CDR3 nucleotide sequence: TGTGCCAGCAGCAAATCCGGCAGGGGGCGAGGAACCGGGGAGCTGTTTTTT. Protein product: CASSKSGRGRGTGELFF.

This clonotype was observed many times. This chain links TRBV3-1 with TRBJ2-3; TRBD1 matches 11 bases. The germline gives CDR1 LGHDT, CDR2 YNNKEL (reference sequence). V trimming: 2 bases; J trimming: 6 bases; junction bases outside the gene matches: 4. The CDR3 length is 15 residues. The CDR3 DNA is TGTGCCAGCAGCCAACGGACAGGGGGCTTGGATACGCAGTATTTT. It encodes CASSQRTGGLDTQYF.

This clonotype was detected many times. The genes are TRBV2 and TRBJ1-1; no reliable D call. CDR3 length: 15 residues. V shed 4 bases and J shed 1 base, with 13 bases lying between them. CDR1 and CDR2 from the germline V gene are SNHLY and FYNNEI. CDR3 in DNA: TGTGCCAGCAGTGTTGGTTGGCTGAAGAACACTGAAGCTTTCTTT. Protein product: CASSVGWLKNTEAFF.

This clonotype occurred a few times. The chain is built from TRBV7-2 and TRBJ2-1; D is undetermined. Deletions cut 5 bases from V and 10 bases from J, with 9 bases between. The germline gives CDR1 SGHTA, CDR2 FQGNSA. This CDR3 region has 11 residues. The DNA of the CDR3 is TGTGCCAGCAGCCAACTGAGGGAGCAGTTCTTC. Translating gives CASSQLREQFF.

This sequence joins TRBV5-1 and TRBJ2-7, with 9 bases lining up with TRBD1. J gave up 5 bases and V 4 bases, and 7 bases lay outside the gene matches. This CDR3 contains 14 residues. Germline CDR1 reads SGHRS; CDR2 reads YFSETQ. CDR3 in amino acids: CASSPGTGTHEQYF. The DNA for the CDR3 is TGCGCCAGCAGCCCCGGGACAGGGACTCACGAGCAGTACTTC.

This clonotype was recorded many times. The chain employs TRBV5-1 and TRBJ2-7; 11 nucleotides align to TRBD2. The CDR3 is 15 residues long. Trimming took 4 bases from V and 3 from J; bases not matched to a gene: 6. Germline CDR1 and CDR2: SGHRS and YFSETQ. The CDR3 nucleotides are TGCGCCAGCAGCCGCGGGACTAGCGGATTCTACGAGCAGTACTTC. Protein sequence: CASSRGTSGFYEQYF.

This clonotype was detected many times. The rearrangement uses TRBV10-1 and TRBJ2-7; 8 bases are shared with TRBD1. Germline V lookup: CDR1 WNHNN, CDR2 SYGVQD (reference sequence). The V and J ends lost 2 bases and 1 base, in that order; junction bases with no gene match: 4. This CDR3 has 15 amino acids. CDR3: CASSEGTGKSYEQYF. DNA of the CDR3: TGCGCCAGCAGTGAGGGGACAGGAAAATCCTACGAGCAGTACTTC.

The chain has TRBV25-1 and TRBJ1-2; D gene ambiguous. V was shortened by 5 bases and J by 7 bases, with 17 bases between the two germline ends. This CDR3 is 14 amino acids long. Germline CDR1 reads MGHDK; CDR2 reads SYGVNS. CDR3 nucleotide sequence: TGTGCCAGCAGTCCAGTTCGGCAGCTCGGTGGCTACACCTTC. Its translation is CASSPVRQLGGYTF.

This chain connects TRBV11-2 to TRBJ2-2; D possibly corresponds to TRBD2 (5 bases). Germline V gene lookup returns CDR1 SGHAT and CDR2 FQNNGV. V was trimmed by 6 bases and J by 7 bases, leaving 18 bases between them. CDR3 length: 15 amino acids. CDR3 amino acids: CASRNTSHAGGELFF. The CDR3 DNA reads TGTGCCAGCAGAAACACATCACACGCGGGCGGGGAGCTGTTTTTT.

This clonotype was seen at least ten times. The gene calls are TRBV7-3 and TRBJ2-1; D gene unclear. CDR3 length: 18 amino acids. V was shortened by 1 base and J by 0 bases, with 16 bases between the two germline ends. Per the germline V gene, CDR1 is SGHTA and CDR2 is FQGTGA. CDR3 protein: CASSLSSIARSSYNEQFF. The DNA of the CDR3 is TGTGCCAGCAGCTTAAGTTCCATAGCCCGTAGCTCCTACAATGAGCAGTTCTTC.

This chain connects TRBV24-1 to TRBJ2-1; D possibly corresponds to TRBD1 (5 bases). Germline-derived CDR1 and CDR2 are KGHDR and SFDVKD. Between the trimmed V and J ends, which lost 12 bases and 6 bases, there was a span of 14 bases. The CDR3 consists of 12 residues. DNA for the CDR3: TGTGCCTTGGCAGGGAAGCCCAATGAGCAGTTCTTC. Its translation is CALAGKPNEQFF.

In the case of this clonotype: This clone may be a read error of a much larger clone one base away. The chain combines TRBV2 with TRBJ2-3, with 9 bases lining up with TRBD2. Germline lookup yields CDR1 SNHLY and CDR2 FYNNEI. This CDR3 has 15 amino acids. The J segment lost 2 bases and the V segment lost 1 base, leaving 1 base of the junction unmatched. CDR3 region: CASSEGLADTDTQYF. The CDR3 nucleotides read TGTGCCAGCAGTGAAGGACTAGCGGACACAGATACGCAGTATTTT.

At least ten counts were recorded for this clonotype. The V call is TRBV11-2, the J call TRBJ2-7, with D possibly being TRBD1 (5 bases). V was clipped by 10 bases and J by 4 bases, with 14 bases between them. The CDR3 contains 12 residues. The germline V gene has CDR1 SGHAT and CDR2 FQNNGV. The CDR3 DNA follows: TGTGCCACCCGTGACAGCCGATACGAGCAGTACTTC. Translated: CATRDSRYEQYF.

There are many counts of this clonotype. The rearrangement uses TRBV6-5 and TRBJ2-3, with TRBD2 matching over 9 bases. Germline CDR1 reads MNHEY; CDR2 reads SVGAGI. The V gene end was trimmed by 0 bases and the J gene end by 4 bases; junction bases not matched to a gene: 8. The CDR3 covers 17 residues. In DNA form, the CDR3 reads TGTGCCAGCAGTTACTCATTAGCGGGAGCGAACCCAGATACGCAGTATTTT. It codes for CASSYSLAGANPDTQYF.